The present entry profiles one T cell receptor beta chain with its context. This clonotype was counted only a few times. Its antigen remains undetermined. The input lacks base qualities; no much larger clone sits a single base away. The data belong to a study of T cells in Graves' hyperthyroidism and ophthalmopathy (dated by TCRdb to about 2019). Background on the whole study: Peripheral blood was collected at initial diagnosis, before any treatment. The study also compared thyroid tissue and blood T-cell repertoires from five or six Graves' hyperthyroidism patients. The paper reports TCR Vbeta CDR3 sequencing of about 140 peripheral blood samples: approximately 41 ophthalmopathy, roughly 80 hyperthyroidism and some 17 progressor patients. Whether ophthalmopathy could be predicted prospectively was tested in an independent validation cohort made up of about 18 hyperthyroidism patients plus 17 patients who later progressed to ophthalmopathy. For training and testing, the 100 or so patients in the discovery cohort were randomly divided in a 7:3 ratio. To identify distinguishing TCR V-J signatures, a discovery cohort of about a hundred patients was used, comprising roughly 45 with Graves' ophthalmopathy and around 57 with stable Graves' hyperthyroidism. Once sampling was done, hyperthyroidism patients were given methimazole at a starting dose of 30 mg daily, whereas ophthalmopathy patients were given high-dose intravenous methylprednisolone. Overall study results and their limits: Blood samples also contained most of the expanded thyroid clonotypes (frequency above 0.001), which suggests that blood repertoires may reflect thyroid immune responses. In validation, the model predicted progression to ophthalmopathy a median of roughly six months before onset, with about 67% sensitivity and just under 75% specificity. Sample size was not statistically predetermined, and blinding of investigators to group allocation was not performed. In cross-validation, a model built on a 13 V-J signature told ophthalmopathy apart from stable hyperthyroidism with approximately 90% sensitivity and approximately 81% specificity, and in testing the same model reached 80%/75%.

The V and J ends are trimmed by 3 bases and 1 base, leaving 13 bases between them. The CDR3 has 15 amino acids, counting the end cysteine and phenylalanine. The retained sequence is limited to the CDR3, 45 bases, with the frame set at the first base. The germline V gene (reference sequence) supplies CDR1 LNHDA and CDR2 SQIVND. Amplification of TCR beta CDR3 regions was carried out from RNA transcripts. The TCR CDR3 was subjected to a first round of RT-PCR using the HTBI primer set and the Qiagen OneStep RT-PCR kit. The libraries were constructed in a second round of multiplex PCR and then size-selected and purified. Sequencing of the libraries was done on an Illumina HiSeq2000 using paired-end 100 bp reads. Concerning the study's data processing: Raw data were processed with SOAPnuke, discarding reads with adapters, uncalled bases, mean Phred below 15, or no exact constant-primer or identifier match. COPE v1.2.5 was used to merge high-quality paired reads, and clonotypes were defined as unique nucleotide sequences. Clonotypes were aligned to IMGT TRBV, TRBD and TRBJ reference segments using MiTCR v1.1. The analysis included only V-J combinations with a frequency above 0.0001, which together covered around 99% of the repertoires. The TCS score was defined as the ratio of F50 (clonal expansion) to E x V (chaos), calculated using BLOSUM62-based TCRdist between CDR3 peptides within each V-J. Welch's t-statistics and random forest reduced approximately 520 V-J features to about 12, which were used in a naive Bayes classifier (R e1071). Clones were called with MiXCR by TCRdb after fastp trimmed the public reads at Q25, and only in-frame beta chains were retained. Rows are combined by CDR3 protein, so each entry shows the most common genes and DNA. TCRdb's processing, not the study's, gives the V and J calls here. The sample table lists 600,000 to 650,000 distinct CDR3 sequences, around 15% of them with a count of one. The ten largest make up about 3.8% of the sample.

Graves' hyperthyroidism was defined as stable when no progression to ophthalmopathy occurred over 18 months of follow-up. Hyperthyroidism patients were newly diagnosed, had a disease duration of under 2 months, and were aged 18 to 65 years. Exclusion was applied to patients with uncontrolled infections, other autoimmune diseases, pregnancy or lactation. Diagnoses relied on clinical symptoms, serum thyroxine and TRAb, thyroid ultrasound and orbital computed tomography. PBMCs were isolated from 8 to 10 ml of fresh peripheral blood by Ficoll-Paque density gradient centrifugation. Total RNA was extracted using Trizol reagent, and RNA quality was assessed on an Agilent 2100 Bioanalyzer.

This chain joins TRBV19 to TRBJ2-7, with TRBD1 tentatively as D gene (7 bases match). The clonotype originates from a woman under 40 with Graves' hyperthyroidism. Material for sequencing was blood. The nucleotides are TGTGCCAGTAGTATCGCCCAGGGGGGTTCCTACGAGCAGTACTTC. This yields the protein CASSIAQGGSYEQYF.